Sequencing of this T cell receptor beta chain was carried out in a study of healthy donors' naive CD4 and CD8 T cells. The study's findings and limits: Bulk sequencing left alpha and beta chains unpaired.

This clonotype was detected once. Its specificity is not known. This CDR3 comprises 13 residues. Deletions cut 9 bases from V and 5 bases from J, with 14 bases between. TCR libraries were built from 500 to 550 ng of total RNA by linear amplification. TCRdb recomputed calls from the reads with MiXCR, one row per CDR3 protein. This table holds about 200,000 distinct CDR3 sequences, over 60% found once. Naive T cells were sorted: CD4+CD8-CD45RO-CD45RA+ for CD4+, CD8+CD4-CD45RA+CD27bright for CD8+. J is TRBJ2-4 and V is TRBV12-3 or TRBV12-4, with a tentative D call TRBD1 (6 bases). This sequence originates from a pool of human donors in good health; the sample pools cells from several healthy donors. Source material: naive CD4+ and CD8+ T cells sorted from blood, pooled from several donors. CDR3 sequence: CARTRDNQNIQYF. CDR3 DNA: TGTGCCAGGACTCGGGACAACCAAAACATTCAGTACTTC.